This is a list of T cell receptor beta chains from one sample in a study of blood T cell repertoires in COVID-19. The data were produced by immunoSEQ multiplex PCR, yet TCRdb's version contains in-frame clones alone and is incomplete. Of a few hundred thousand clones detected, 87% appear once; the ten largest clones hold approximately 1.9%. The source material was PBMCs or T cells enriched from blood (not recorded which). Receptors were obtained from a middle-aged man in a cohort exposed to, infected with or recovered from COVID-19 (not recorded which). The CDR3 runs from the conserved cysteine through the conserved F or W. Fields, in order: CDR3 protein, CDR3 DNA, V gene, J gene, D gene, CDR3 length, clone size. The D gene is left open where the match is weak. Expanded clones are given a class, and other clones once, few, many or no size at all.

cdr3_aa: CASFRQGEGPQHF
cdr3_nt: TGTGCCAGCTTTCGACAGGGCGAAGGGCCCCAGCATTTT
v_call: TRBV28
j_call: TRBJ1-5
d_call: TRBD1
cdr3_length: 13
clone_size: .

cdr3_aa: CASSEALLAVYNEQFF
cdr3_nt: TGTGCCAGCAGTGAAGCGCTTCTAGCTGTCTACAATGAGCAGTTCTTC
v_call: TRBV6-1
j_call: TRBJ2-1
d_call: .
cdr3_length: 16
clone_size: .

cdr3_aa: CASSVRRDSTQETQYF
cdr3_nt: TGTGCCAGCAGCGTCCGCCGGGACAGCACCCAAGAGACCCAGTACTTC
v_call: TRBV9
j_call: TRBJ2-5
d_call: TRBD1
cdr3_length: 16
clone_size: .

cdr3_aa: CASSFRTDGLAGVDTQYF
cdr3_nt: TGTGCCAGCAGCTTCCGGACAGACGGACTAGCGGGAGTAGATACGCAGTATTTT
v_call: TRBV7-9
j_call: TRBJ2-3
d_call: TRBD2
cdr3_length: 18
clone_size: .

cdr3_aa: CAPLSRRQRPDTQYF
cdr3_nt: TGCGCCCCACTCAGCCGGAGACAGCGCCCAGATACGCAGTATTTT
v_call: TRBV23-1
j_call: TRBJ2-3
d_call: .
cdr3_length: 15
clone_size: .

cdr3_aa: CASTRTSGSREQYF
cdr3_nt: TGTGCCAGCACTCGGACTAGCGGGAGTCGGGAGCAGTACTTC
v_call: TRBV18
j_call: TRBJ2-7
d_call: TRBD2
cdr3_length: 14
clone_size: .

cdr3_aa: CASSQQPQTGVGGNTIYF
cdr3_nt: TGTGCCAGCTCTCAACAGCCTCAGACAGGGGTCGGTGGAAACACCATATATTTT
v_call: TRBV18
j_call: TRBJ1-3
d_call: TRBD1
cdr3_length: 18
clone_size: .

cdr3_aa: CASSPDRVGGYTF
cdr3_nt: TGCGCCAGCAGCCCGGACAGGGTTGGAGGCTACACCTTC
v_call: TRBV5-1
j_call: TRBJ1-2
d_call: TRBD1
cdr3_length: 13
clone_size: .

cdr3_aa: CASSLEGQDMRNQPQHF
cdr3_nt: TGTGCCAGCAGCTTAGAGGGACAGGATATGCGCAATCAGCCCCAGCATTTT
v_call: TRBV7-6
j_call: TRBJ1-5
d_call: TRBD1
cdr3_length: 17
clone_size: .

cdr3_aa: CASSLGASSYNEQFF
cdr3_nt: TGTGCCAGCAGCTTAGGTGCGAGCTCCTACAATGAGCAGTTCTTC
v_call: TRBV7-2
j_call: TRBJ2-1
d_call: .
cdr3_length: 15
clone_size: .

cdr3_aa: CASSYLESYNEQFF
cdr3_nt: TGTGCCAGCAGTTACCTCGAGAGTTACAATGAGCAGTTCTTC
v_call: TRBV6-6
j_call: TRBJ2-1
d_call: .
cdr3_length: 14
clone_size: .

cdr3_aa: CASSEGQGSQPQHF
cdr3_nt: TGTGCCAGCAGCGAGGGACAGGGGTCTCAGCCCCAGCATTTT
v_call: TRBV6-4
j_call: TRBJ1-5
d_call: TRBD1
cdr3_length: 14
clone_size: .

cdr3_aa: CASSPRQGLGTEAFF
cdr3_nt: TGTGCCAGCAGCCCGCGACAGGGTCTTGGCACTGAAGCTTTCTTT
v_call: TRBV7-2
j_call: TRBJ1-1
d_call: TRBD1
cdr3_length: 15
clone_size: few

cdr3_aa: CASLLRGQGEKLFF
cdr3_nt: TGTGCCAGCCTACTCCGCGGACAGGGTGAAAAACTGTTTTTT
v_call: TRBV2
j_call: TRBJ1-4
d_call: TRBD1
cdr3_length: 14
clone_size: .

cdr3_aa: CASRGQPNQPQHF
cdr3_nt: TGTGCCAGCAGAGGACAGCCGAATCAGCCCCAGCATTTT
v_call: TRBV6-5
j_call: TRBJ1-5
d_call: .
cdr3_length: 13
clone_size: .

cdr3_aa: CASRAAGTSYNEQFF
cdr3_nt: TGTGCCAGCAGGGCAGCGGGAACCTCCTACAATGAGCAGTTCTTC
v_call: TRBV6-5
j_call: TRBJ2-1
d_call: TRBD2
cdr3_length: 15
clone_size: .

cdr3_aa: CASSIGGTGGYQPQHF
cdr3_nt: TGTGCCAGTAGTATAGGCGGGACAGGAGGCTATCAGCCCCAGCATTTT
v_call: TRBV19
j_call: TRBJ1-5
d_call: TRBD1
cdr3_length: 16
clone_size: few

cdr3_aa: CASSQGSLGSPLHF
cdr3_nt: TGTGCCAGCTCCCAGGGATCCCTCGGTTCACCCCTCCACTTT
v_call: TRBV18
j_call: TRBJ1-6
d_call: .
cdr3_length: 14
clone_size: once

cdr3_aa: CASSPGRREAYNEQFF
cdr3_nt: TGTGCCAGCTCACCAGGGCGACGGGAGGCGTACAATGAGCAGTTCTTC
v_call: TRBV18
j_call: TRBJ2-1
d_call: TRBD2
cdr3_length: 16
clone_size: .

cdr3_aa: CASSQEGQGAHNEQFF
cdr3_nt: TGTGCCAGCAGCCAAGAGGGACAGGGGGCCCACAATGAGCAGTTCTTC
v_call: TRBV3-1/TRBV3-2
j_call: TRBJ2-1
d_call: TRBD1
cdr3_length: 16
clone_size: once

cdr3_aa: CASREGFPQPQHF
cdr3_nt: TGTGCCAGCAGGGAGGGGTTCCCTCAGCCCCAGCATTTT
v_call: TRBV6-5
j_call: TRBJ1-5
d_call: .
cdr3_length: 13
clone_size: .

cdr3_aa: CASRRPGTGYNEQFF
cdr3_nt: TGTGCCAGCAGGCGTCCCGGGACAGGATACAATGAGCAGTTCTTC
v_call: TRBV7-8
j_call: TRBJ2-1
d_call: TRBD1
cdr3_length: 15
clone_size: .

cdr3_aa: CASSSVTGTEAFF
cdr3_nt: TGTGCCAGCTCATCGGTGACGGGGACTGAAGCTTTCTTT
v_call: TRBV18
j_call: TRBJ1-1
d_call: .
cdr3_length: 13
clone_size: .

cdr3_aa: CASSLGTRAYYEQYF
cdr3_nt: TGTGCCAGCAGTTTGGGGACTAGGGCTTACTACGAGCAGTACTTC
v_call: TRBV27
j_call: TRBJ2-7
d_call: TRBD2
cdr3_length: 15
clone_size: .

cdr3_aa: CASSEGTVKSNYGYTF
cdr3_nt: TGTGCCAGCAGTGAAGGGACAGTGAAATCTAACTATGGCTACACCTTC
v_call: TRBV28
j_call: TRBJ1-2
d_call: TRBD1
cdr3_length: 16
clone_size: .

cdr3_aa: CASKGQNYNEQFF
cdr3_nt: TGCGCCAGCAAAGGACAAAACTACAATGAGCAGTTCTTC
v_call: TRBV5-1
j_call: TRBJ2-1
d_call: .
cdr3_length: 13
clone_size: .

cdr3_aa: CASSLGRSDNDEQYF
cdr3_nt: TGTGCCAGCAGCTTAGGTCGTTCCGACAATGACGAGCAGTACTTC
v_call: TRBV7-9
j_call: TRBJ2-7
d_call: .
cdr3_length: 15
clone_size: .

cdr3_aa: CTSGTENGYTF
cdr3_nt: TGCACATCCGGGACAGAGAATGGCTACACCTTC
v_call: TRBV29-1
j_call: TRBJ1-2
d_call: TRBD1
cdr3_length: 11
clone_size: .

cdr3_aa: CASSLGLGTGSNSPLHF
cdr3_nt: TGTGCCAGCAGCTTAGGACTCGGGACAGGGTCTAATTCACCCCTCCACTTT
v_call: TRBV7-6
j_call: TRBJ1-6
d_call: TRBD1
cdr3_length: 17
clone_size: .

cdr3_aa: CASSLNLASGSYTGELFF
cdr3_nt: TGTGCCAGTAGTCTAAATCTGGCTAGCGGGAGCTACACCGGGGAGCTGTTTTTT
v_call: TRBV19
j_call: TRBJ2-2
d_call: TRBD2
cdr3_length: 18
clone_size: .

cdr3_aa: CASSLTVGYGYTF
cdr3_nt: TGTGCCAGCAGTTTGACAGTCGGTTATGGCTACACCTTC
v_call: TRBV6-6
j_call: TRBJ1-2
d_call: .
cdr3_length: 13
clone_size: .

cdr3_aa: CASTKQTLSYNEQFF
cdr3_nt: TGTGCCAGCACCAAACAGACGCTAAGCTACAATGAGCAGTTCTTC
v_call: TRBV6-5
j_call: TRBJ2-1
d_call: .
cdr3_length: 15
clone_size: .

cdr3_aa: CASSPDRGYQETQYF
cdr3_nt: TGTGCCAGCTCACCGGACAGGGGGTACCAAGAGACCCAGTACTTC
v_call: TRBV18
j_call: TRBJ2-5
d_call: TRBD1
cdr3_length: 15
clone_size: .

cdr3_aa: CASSQSGDNEQFF
cdr3_nt: TGTGCCAGCAGCCAATCCGGGGACAATGAGCAGTTCTTC
v_call: TRBV14
j_call: TRBJ2-1
d_call: .
cdr3_length: 13
clone_size: once

cdr3_aa: CASSPSRRLAGVMFF
cdr3_nt: TGTGCCAGCAGCCCTAGCCGGAGACTAGCGGGAGTTATGTTCTTC
v_call: TRBV3-1/TRBV3-2
j_call: TRBJ2-1
d_call: TRBD2
cdr3_length: 15
clone_size: .

cdr3_aa: CASTGQGNTEAFF
cdr3_nt: TGTGCCAGTACCGGACAGGGAAACACTGAAGCTTTCTTT
v_call: TRBV19
j_call: TRBJ1-1
d_call: TRBD1
cdr3_length: 13
clone_size: .

cdr3_aa: CASRGQGYSPLHF
cdr3_nt: TGTGCCAGCAGAGGACAGGGATATTCACCCCTCCACTTT
v_call: TRBV28
j_call: TRBJ1-6
d_call: TRBD1
cdr3_length: 13
clone_size: .

cdr3_aa: CASSDGQGRSAFF
cdr3_nt: TGTGCCAGCAGTGACGGGCAGGGAAGATCAGCTTTCTTT
v_call: TRBV2
j_call: TRBJ1-1
d_call: .
cdr3_length: 13
clone_size: .

cdr3_aa: CASSQGGGIYEQYF
cdr3_nt: TGTGCCAGCAGCCAAGGGGGCGGGATTTACGAGCAGTACTTC
v_call: TRBV3-1/TRBV3-2
j_call: TRBJ2-7
d_call: .
cdr3_length: 14
clone_size: .

cdr3_aa: CASSPGVGEQYF
cdr3_nt: TGTGCCAGCAGTCCGGGGGTGGGCGAGCAGTACTTC
v_call: TRBV3-1/TRBV3-2
j_call: TRBJ2-7
d_call: .
cdr3_length: 12
clone_size: few

cdr3_aa: CASSSHDSPNTEAFF
cdr3_nt: TGTGCCAGCAGCTCCCATGACAGTCCGAACACTGAAGCTTTCTTT
v_call: TRBV13
j_call: TRBJ1-1
d_call: .
cdr3_length: 15
clone_size: .

cdr3_aa: CASMLSGPAGNEQFF
cdr3_nt: TGTGCCAGCATGCTTAGCGGCCCAGCCGGGAATGAGCAGTTCTTC
v_call: TRBV2
j_call: TRBJ2-1
d_call: .
cdr3_length: 15
clone_size: .

cdr3_aa: CASSLGDLRNTEAFF
cdr3_nt: TGTGCCAGCAGCTTGGGGGACTTAAGGAACACTGAAGCTTTCTTT
v_call: TRBV7-9
j_call: TRBJ1-1
d_call: .
cdr3_length: 15
clone_size: .

cdr3_aa: CAITPGESNEQFF
cdr3_nt: TGTGCCATCACTCCAGGGGAGTCCAATGAGCAGTTCTTC
v_call: TRBV10-3
j_call: TRBJ2-1
d_call: .
cdr3_length: 13
clone_size: .

cdr3_aa: CAISAEGSDSPLHF
cdr3_nt: TGTGCCATCAGTGCGGAGGGGAGCGATTCACCCCTCCACTTT
v_call: TRBV10-3
j_call: TRBJ1-6
d_call: .
cdr3_length: 14
clone_size: .

cdr3_aa: CASTRSGANVLTF
cdr3_nt: TGTGCCAGTACCCGCTCTGGGGCCAACGTCCTGACTTTC
v_call: TRBV19
j_call: TRBJ2-6
d_call: .
cdr3_length: 13
clone_size: .

cdr3_aa: CASGLVQSAGNGGYTF
cdr3_nt: TGTGCTAGTGGTTTGGTACAAAGCGCAGGGAACGGTGGCTACACCTTC
v_call: TRBV12-5
j_call: TRBJ1-2
d_call: .
cdr3_length: 16
clone_size: .

cdr3_aa: CASSDTTGGSVAYEQYF
cdr3_nt: TGCGCCAGCAGTGATACAACAGGGGGGAGCGTTGCCTACGAGCAGTACTTC
v_call: TRBV10-2
j_call: TRBJ2-7
d_call: TRBD1
cdr3_length: 17
clone_size: large

cdr3_aa: CASNYAGTSNTEAFF
cdr3_nt: TGCGCCAGCAACTACGCCGGGACATCAAACACTGAAGCTTTCTTT
v_call: TRBV5-1
j_call: TRBJ1-1
d_call: .
cdr3_length: 15
clone_size: .

cdr3_aa: CASRGTSDKPQHF
cdr3_nt: TGCGCCAGCAGAGGGACTTCCGATAAGCCCCAGCATTTT
v_call: TRBV4-1
j_call: TRBJ1-5
d_call: .
cdr3_length: 13
clone_size: .

cdr3_aa: CASSRSPSSYNEQFF
cdr3_nt: TGTGCCAGCAGCCGGAGTCCCAGCTCCTACAATGAGCAGTTCTTC
v_call: TRBV5-4
j_call: TRBJ2-1
d_call: .
cdr3_length: 15
clone_size: .

cdr3_aa: CASSLGTADTQYF
cdr3_nt: TGTGCCAGCAGTCTCGGGACTGCGGATACGCAGTATTTT
v_call: TRBV11-1
j_call: TRBJ2-3
d_call: .
cdr3_length: 13
clone_size: .

cdr3_aa: CASSPPGQPQHF
cdr3_nt: TGTGCCAGCAGTCCCCCGGGACAGCCCCAGCATTTT
v_call: TRBV27
j_call: TRBJ1-5
d_call: .
cdr3_length: 12
clone_size: once

cdr3_aa: CASRGTGQETQYF
cdr3_nt: TGTGCCAGCAGGGGGACTGGTCAAGAGACCCAGTACTTC
v_call: TRBV7-2
j_call: TRBJ2-5
d_call: .
cdr3_length: 13
clone_size: .

cdr3_aa: CASTPIRDRSREQYF
cdr3_nt: TGTGCCAGCACTCCAATCCGGGACAGGTCTCGCGAGCAGTACTTC
v_call: TRBV27
j_call: TRBJ2-7
d_call: TRBD1
cdr3_length: 15
clone_size: .

cdr3_aa: CASSPGLAAFYNEQFF
cdr3_nt: TGCGCCAGCAGCCCGGGGCTAGCGGCTTTCTACAATGAGCAGTTCTTC
v_call: TRBV5-1
j_call: TRBJ2-1
d_call: TRBD2
cdr3_length: 16
clone_size: .

cdr3_aa: CASSSFAGTGVSDTQYF
cdr3_nt: TGTGCCAGCTCATCTTTCGCCGGGACAGGGGTTTCAGATACGCAGTATTTT
v_call: TRBV18
j_call: TRBJ2-3
d_call: TRBD1
cdr3_length: 17
clone_size: .

cdr3_aa: CASSLDARFRREKLFF
cdr3_nt: TGTGCCAGCAGCTTAGATGCCCGGTTTCGGAGGGAAAAACTGTTTTTT
v_call: TRBV11-2
j_call: TRBJ1-4
d_call: .
cdr3_length: 16
clone_size: .

cdr3_aa: CASSFGLAEAFF
cdr3_nt: TGTGCCAGCAGTTTTGGACTCGCTGAAGCTTTCTTT
v_call: TRBV28
j_call: TRBJ1-1
d_call: .
cdr3_length: 12
clone_size: .